The 10 T cell receptor beta chains below come from one sample, sequenced in a study of vaccination and CD4 T cells after COVID-19. Treatment here: 10-day PBMC culture with coronavirus spike peptide pools or control peptides (ViraFEST assay). Sequence data for DNA of cultured CD4+ T cells were generated by the Oncomine TCR Beta short-read assay. TCRdb re-derived calls from the PCR reads in MiXCR, one entry per CDR3 protein. The table lists about 14,000 distinct CDR3 sequences, around 20% of them singletons. These receptors' targets are unknown. Source material: cultured CD4+ T cells from blood. The receptors derive from a human donor with COVID-19.

The V gene is TRBV24-1, the J gene TRBJ2-1; perhaps TRBD1 as D (5 bases). This CDR3 is 16 amino acids long. CDR1 is KGHDR and CDR2 is SFDVKD in the germline V gene. Trimming removed 2 bases at V and 0 bases at J, with 10 bases between. CDR3 residues: CATSDSGRSSYNEQFF. For the CDR3, the DNA is TGTGCCACCAGTGATTCAGGGCGTAGCTCCTACAATGAGCAGTTCTTC.

CDR3: CASSAGGTVNTEAFF. Written as DNA, the CDR3 is TGTGCCAGCAGCGCGGGGGGGACGGTGAACACTGAAGCTTTCTTT. The V gene is TRBV9, the J gene TRBJ1-1; TRBD1 is a possible D gene (5 bases). V was cut by 3 bases and J by 0 bases, with 12 bases left in between. Germline values: CDR1 SGDLS, CDR2 YYNGEE. CDR3 size: 15 residues.

By proportion, this clonotype is medium-sized. The chain has TRBV7-8 and TRBJ1-2; D is ambiguous. The CDR3 contains 15 residues. Trimming pared 2 bases from V and 7 bases from J, leaving 17 bases between. CDR1 SGHVS and CDR2 FQNEAQ come from the germline V gene. CDR3 DNA sequence: TGTGCCAGCAGCTTAAGATCCACGGCAGAGGGTGGCTACACCTTC. Translated, it gives CASSLRSTAEGGYTF.

This clonotype was observed a handful of times. This chain links TRBV19 with TRBJ1-5, with D unclear. Trimming took 3 bases from V and 3 from J, leaving 12 bases between them. The CDR3 spans 15 residues. Germline CDR1 LNHDA, CDR2 SQIVND (reference sequence). The CDR3: CASSMPKRDNQPQHF. The CDR3 DNA reads as TGTGCCAGTAGTATGCCCAAGCGGGACAATCAGCCCCAGCATTTT. The entire variable domain, with the rest obtained from reference TRBV19 and TRBJ1-5, is as follows: DGGITQSPKYLFRKEGQNVTLSCEQNLNHDAMYWYRQDPGQGLRLIYYSQIVNDFQKGDIAEGYSVSREKKESFPLTVTSAQKNPTAFYLCASSMPKRDNQPQHFGDGTRLSIL.

This clonotype was picked up a small number of times. The chain carries TRBV20-1 and TRBJ2-1; 9 bases are shared with TRBD2. The germline V gene has CDR1 DFQATT and CDR2 SNEGSKA (reference sequence). The V gene end was trimmed by 1 base and the J gene end by 9 bases; junction bases not matched to a gene: 10. This CDR3 is built from 15 residues. The CDR3 bases are TGCAGTGCTAGAGTAAACCTAGCGGGGCATGGTGAGCAGTTCTTC. This sequence encodes CSARVNLAGHGEQFF.

This clonotype was detected a few times. The CDR3: CASSTRTGGTEAFF. In DNA, the CDR3 is TGCGCCAGCAGCACCCGGACAGGCGGGACTGAAGCTTTCTTT. This chain connects TRBV5-1 to TRBJ1-1; 7 positions match TRBD1. Germline values: CDR1 SGHRS, CDR2 YFSETQ. The CDR3 length is 14 residues. V trimming: 4 bases; J trimming: 5 bases; junction bases outside the gene matches: 8.

V is TRBV12-3 or TRBV12-4 and J is TRBJ2-1; 12 nucleotides agree with TRBD1. This CDR3 is built from 17 residues. The trim removed 7 bases at V and 7 bases at J, leaving 14 bases unmatched. CDR3 sequence (DNA): TGTGCCAGCAAACCCCCGCGAGGGACAGGGGGCTGGAATGAGCAGTTCTTC. As protein: CASKPPRGTGGWNEQFF.

The chain is built from TRBV18 and TRBJ1-3; D unclear. Looked up from germline, CDR1 is KGHSH and CDR2 is LQKENI. V gave up 8 bases and J gave up 4 bases, with 15 bases separating them. CDR3 length: 14 amino acids. The CDR3 sequence is CASKLSGGGNTIYF. DNA of the CDR3: TGTGCCAGCAAACTATCGGGCGGAGGAAACACCATATATTTT.

In this sample, this clonotype is medium-sized. The chain combines TRBV30 with TRBJ1-2; 10 nucleotides match TRBD1. This CDR3 contains 20 residues. Germline values: CDR1 GTSNPN, CDR2 SVGIG (reference sequence). After removal of 0 bases from V and 1 base from J, the junction contained 17 bases not matched to a gene. The CDR3 loop reads CAWSVPLSWTGGSCNYGYTF. The CDR3 region has the DNA TGTGCCTGGAGTGTACCCCTCTCCTGGACAGGGGGTAGCTGTAACTATGGCTACACCTTC.

This clonotype showed up just a few times. The chain has TRBV6-4 and TRBJ1-5; D is perhaps TRBD1 (5 bases). From germline, CDR1 is MRHNA and CDR2 SNTAGT. The CDR3 consists of 16 residues. V lost 6 bases and J lost 4, with 19 bases in between. The CDR3 nucleotides are TGTGCCAGCAGGAGTCGGTATGGCAGGGAGAATCAGCCCCAGCATTTT. Encoded protein: CASRSRYGRENQPQHF.